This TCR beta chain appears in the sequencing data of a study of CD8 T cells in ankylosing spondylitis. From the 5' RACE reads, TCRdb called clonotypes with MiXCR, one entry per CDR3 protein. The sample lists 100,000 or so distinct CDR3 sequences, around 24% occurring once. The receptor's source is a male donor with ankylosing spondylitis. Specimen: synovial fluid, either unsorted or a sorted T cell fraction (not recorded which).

CDR3 bases: TGTGCCAGCAGTCTAGACAGGGGGAGTAGTACTGAAGCTTTCTTT. Translation gives CASSLDRGSSTEAFF. The J gene is TRBJ1-1, the V gene TRBV27, with 9 bases lining up with TRBD1. Trimming took 5 bases from V and 5 from J; bases not matched to a gene: 9. This CDR3 has 15 amino acids. Germline V gene sequence: CDR1 MNHEY, CDR2 SMNVEV (reference sequence).